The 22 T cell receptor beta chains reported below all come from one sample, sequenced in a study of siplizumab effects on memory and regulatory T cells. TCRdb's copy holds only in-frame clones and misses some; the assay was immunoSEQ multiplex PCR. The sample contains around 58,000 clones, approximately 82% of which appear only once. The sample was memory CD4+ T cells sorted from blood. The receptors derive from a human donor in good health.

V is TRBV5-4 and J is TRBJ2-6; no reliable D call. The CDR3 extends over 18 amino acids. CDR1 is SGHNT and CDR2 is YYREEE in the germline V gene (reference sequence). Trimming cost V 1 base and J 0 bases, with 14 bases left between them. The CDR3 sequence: CASSLRGRTPSGANVLTF. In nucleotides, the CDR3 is TGTGCCAGCAGCTTGAGAGGCAGGACCCCCTCTGGGGCCAACGTCCTGACTTTC.

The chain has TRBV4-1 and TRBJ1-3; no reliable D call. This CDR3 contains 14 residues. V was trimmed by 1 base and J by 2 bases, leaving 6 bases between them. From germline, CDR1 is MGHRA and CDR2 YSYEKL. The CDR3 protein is CASSQGSAGNTIYF. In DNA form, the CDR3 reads TGCGCCAGCAGCCAAGGTAGTGCTGGAAACACCATATATTTT.

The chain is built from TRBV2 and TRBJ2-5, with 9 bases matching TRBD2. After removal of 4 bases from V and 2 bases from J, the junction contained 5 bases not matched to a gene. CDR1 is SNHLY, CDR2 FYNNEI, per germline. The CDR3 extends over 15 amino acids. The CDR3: CASSVSGGQQETQYF. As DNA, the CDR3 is TGTGCCAGCAGTGTTAGCGGGGGCCAACAAGAGACCCAGTACTTC.

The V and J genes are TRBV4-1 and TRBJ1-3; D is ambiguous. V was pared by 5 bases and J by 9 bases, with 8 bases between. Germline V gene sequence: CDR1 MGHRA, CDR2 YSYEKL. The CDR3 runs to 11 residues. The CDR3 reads CASSFRSTIYF. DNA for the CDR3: TGCGCCAGCAGCTTTAGGAGCACCATATATTTT.

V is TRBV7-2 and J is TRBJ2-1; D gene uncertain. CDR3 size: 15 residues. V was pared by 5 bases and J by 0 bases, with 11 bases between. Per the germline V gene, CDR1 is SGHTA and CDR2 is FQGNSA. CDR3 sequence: CASSPRLPSYNEQFF. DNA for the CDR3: TGTGCCAGCAGCCCCCGGTTGCCCTCCTACAATGAGCAGTTCTTC.

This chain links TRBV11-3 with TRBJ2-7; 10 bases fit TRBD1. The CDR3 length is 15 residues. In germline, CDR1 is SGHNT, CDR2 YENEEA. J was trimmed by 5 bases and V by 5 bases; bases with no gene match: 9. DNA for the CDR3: TGTGCCAGCAGCCGTGGACAGGGGGTAGAGCACGAGCAGTACTTC. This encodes CASSRGQGVEHEQYF.

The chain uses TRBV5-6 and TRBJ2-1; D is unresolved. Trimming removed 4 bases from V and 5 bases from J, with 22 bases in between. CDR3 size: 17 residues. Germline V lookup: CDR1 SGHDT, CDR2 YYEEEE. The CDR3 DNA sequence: TGTGCCAGCAGCGAGACGCACCGGCCCCTTTTAGACAATGAGCAGTTCTTC. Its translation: CASSETHRPLLDNEQFF.

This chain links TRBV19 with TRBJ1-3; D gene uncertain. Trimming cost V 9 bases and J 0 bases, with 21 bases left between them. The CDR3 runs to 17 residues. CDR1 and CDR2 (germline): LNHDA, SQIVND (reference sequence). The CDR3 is CASRRPTAGDSGNTIYF. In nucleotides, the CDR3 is TGTGCCAGCCGACGACCGACGGCCGGAGACTCTGGAAACACCATATATTTT.

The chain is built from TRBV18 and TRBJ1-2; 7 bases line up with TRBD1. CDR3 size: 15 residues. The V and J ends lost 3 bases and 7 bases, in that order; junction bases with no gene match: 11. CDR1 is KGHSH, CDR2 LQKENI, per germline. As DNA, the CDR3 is TGTGCCAGCTCACCTTCCTCCGGGACAGATGGTGGCTACACCTTC. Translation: CASSPSSGTDGGYTF. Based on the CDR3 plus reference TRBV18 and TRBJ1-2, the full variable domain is NAGVMQNPRHLVRRRGQEARLRCSPMKGHSHVYWYRQLPEEGLKFMVYLQKENIIDESGMPKERFSAEFPKEGPSILRIQQVVRGDSAAYFCASSPSSGTDGGYTFGSGTRLTVV.

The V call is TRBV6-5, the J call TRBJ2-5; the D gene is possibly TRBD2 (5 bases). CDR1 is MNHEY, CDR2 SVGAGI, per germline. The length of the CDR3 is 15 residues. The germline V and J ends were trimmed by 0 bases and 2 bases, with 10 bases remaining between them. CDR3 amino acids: CASSYSDSRQETQYF. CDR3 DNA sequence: TGTGCCAGCAGTTACTCGGACTCAAGACAAGAGACCCAGTACTTC.

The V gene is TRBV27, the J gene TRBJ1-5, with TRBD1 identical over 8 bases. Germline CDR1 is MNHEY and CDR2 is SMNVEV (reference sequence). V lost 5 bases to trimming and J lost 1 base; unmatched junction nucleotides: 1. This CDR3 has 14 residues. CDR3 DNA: TGTGCCAGCAGTCGACAGGGGAGCAATCAGCCCCAGCATTTT. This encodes CASSRQGSNQPQHF.

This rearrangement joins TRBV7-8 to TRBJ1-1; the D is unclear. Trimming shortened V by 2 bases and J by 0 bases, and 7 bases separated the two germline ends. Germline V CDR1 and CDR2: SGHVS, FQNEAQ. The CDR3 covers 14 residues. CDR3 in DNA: TGTGCCAGCAGCTTAAAACAGATGAACACTGAAGCTTTCTTT. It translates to CASSLKQMNTEAFF.

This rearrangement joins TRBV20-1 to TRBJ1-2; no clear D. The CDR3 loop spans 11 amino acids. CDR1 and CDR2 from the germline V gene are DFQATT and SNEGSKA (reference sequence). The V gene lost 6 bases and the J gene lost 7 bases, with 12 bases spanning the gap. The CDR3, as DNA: TGCAGTGCCTGCCCTAGTGCTGGCTACACCTTC. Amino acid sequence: CSACPSAGYTF.

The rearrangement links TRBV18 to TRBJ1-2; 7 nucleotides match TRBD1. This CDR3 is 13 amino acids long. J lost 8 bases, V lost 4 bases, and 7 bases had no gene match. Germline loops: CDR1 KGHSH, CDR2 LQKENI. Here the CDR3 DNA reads TGTGCCAGCTCACGAGACAGGGAGTTAGGCTACACCTTC. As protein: CASSRDRELGYTF.

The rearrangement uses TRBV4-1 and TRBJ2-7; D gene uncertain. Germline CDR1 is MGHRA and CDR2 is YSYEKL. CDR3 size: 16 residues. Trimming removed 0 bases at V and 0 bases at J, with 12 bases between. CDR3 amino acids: CASSQEPSPTSYEQYF. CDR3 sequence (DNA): TGCGCCAGCAGCCAAGAGCCGAGTCCTACCTCCTACGAGCAGTACTTC.

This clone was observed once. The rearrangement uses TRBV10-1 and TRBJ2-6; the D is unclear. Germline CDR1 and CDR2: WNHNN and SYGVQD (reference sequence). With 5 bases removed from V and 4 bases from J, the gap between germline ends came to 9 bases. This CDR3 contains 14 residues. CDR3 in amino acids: CASSTGSGANVLTF. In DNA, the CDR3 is TGCGCCAGCAGTACTGGGTCCGGGGCCAACGTCCTGACTTTC.

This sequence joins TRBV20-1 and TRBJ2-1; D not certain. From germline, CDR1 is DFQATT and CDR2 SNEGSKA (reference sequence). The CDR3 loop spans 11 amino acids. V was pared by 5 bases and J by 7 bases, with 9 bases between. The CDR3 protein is CSAAPDNEQFF. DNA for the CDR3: TGCAGTGCTGCCCCGGATAATGAGCAGTTCTTC.

CDR3 loop: CASSSTWGPDTQYF. DNA for the CDR3: TGTGCCAGCAGCTCGACCTGGGGCCCAGATACGCAGTATTTT. The chain carries TRBV11-1 and TRBJ2-3; D possibly corresponds to TRBD1 (5 bases). There are 14 residues in the CDR3. Germline V gives CDR1 SGHAT, CDR2 FQDESV (reference sequence). Trimming removed 4 bases at V and 4 bases at J, with 12 bases between.

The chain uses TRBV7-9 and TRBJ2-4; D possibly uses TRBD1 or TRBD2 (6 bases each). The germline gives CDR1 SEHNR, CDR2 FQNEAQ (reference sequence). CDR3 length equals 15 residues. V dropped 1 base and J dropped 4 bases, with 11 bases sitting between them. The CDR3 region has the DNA TGTGCCAGCAGCTTAGTTGGAGGGGGTAAAAACATTCAGTACTTC. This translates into CASSLVGGGKNIQYF.

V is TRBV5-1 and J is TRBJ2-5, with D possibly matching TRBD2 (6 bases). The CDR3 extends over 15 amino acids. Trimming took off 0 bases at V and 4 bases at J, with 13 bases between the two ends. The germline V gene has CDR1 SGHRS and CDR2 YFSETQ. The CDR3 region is CASSLGRREPETQYF. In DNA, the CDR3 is TGCGCCAGCAGCTTGGGTCGTCGGGAGCCAGAGACCCAGTACTTC. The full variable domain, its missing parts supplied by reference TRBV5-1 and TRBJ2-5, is KAGVTQTPRYLIKTRGQQVTLSCSPISGHRSVSWYQQTPGQGLQFLFEYFSETQRNKGNFPGRFSGRQFSNSRSEMNVSTLELGDSALYLCASSLGRREPETQYFGPGTRLLVL.

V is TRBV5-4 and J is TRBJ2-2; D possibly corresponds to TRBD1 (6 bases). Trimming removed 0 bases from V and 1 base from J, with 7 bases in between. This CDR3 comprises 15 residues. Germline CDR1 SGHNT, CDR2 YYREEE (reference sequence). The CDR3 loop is CASSLGQVNTGELFF. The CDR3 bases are TGTGCCAGCAGCTTGGGACAGGTGAACACCGGGGAGCTGTTTTTT.

CDR3 nucleotides: TGCGCCAGCAGCTCCAGGGGTAACCCCTACGAGCAGTACTTC. As protein: CASSSRGNPYEQYF. The genes are TRBV5-1 and TRBJ2-7, with D perhaps TRBD1 (6 bases). CDR1 is SGHRS and CDR2 is YFSETQ in the germline V gene. CDR3 length equals 14 residues. Deletions cut 3 bases from V and 2 bases from J, with 12 bases between.